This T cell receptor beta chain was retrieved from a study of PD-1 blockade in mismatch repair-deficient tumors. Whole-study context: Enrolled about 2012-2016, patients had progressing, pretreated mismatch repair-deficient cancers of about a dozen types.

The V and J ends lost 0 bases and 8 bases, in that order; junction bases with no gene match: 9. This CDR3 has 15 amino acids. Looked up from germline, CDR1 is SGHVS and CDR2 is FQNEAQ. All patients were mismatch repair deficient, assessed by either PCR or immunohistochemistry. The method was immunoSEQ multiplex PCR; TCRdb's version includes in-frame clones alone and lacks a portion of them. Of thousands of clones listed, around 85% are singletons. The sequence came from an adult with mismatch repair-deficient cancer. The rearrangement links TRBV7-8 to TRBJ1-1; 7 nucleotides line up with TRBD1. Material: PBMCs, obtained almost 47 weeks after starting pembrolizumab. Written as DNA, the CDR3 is TGTGCCAGCAGCTTAGCCGCGACGGGACAGCTAGAAGCTTTCTTT. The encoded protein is CASSLAATGQLEAFF.